This TCR beta chain was recovered during a study of blood T cell repertoires in COVID-19. Study summary: COVID-19 samples from acute and convalescent phases originated in the United States, Italy and Spain.

The sample holds one count of this clone. The identical CDR3 is also encoded by other nucleotide sequences in the sample. The CDR3 contains 14 residues. V shed 5 bases and J shed 0 bases, with 9 bases lying between them. Germline V gene sequence: CDR1 ENHRY, CDR2 SYGVKD. As processed by the authors: Reference gene primers were amplified, and this amplification served to estimate nucleated cell counts. Sequencing used immunoSEQ multiplex PCR; TCRdb keeps in-frame clones, though not all of them. V and J calls and clone size are as listed in that table; D and trimming were resolved from the DNA. The sample contains approximately 50,000 clones, 87% of which appear only once.

V usage is TRBV10-3 and J usage is TRBJ2-3, with D possibly being TRBD1 (6 bases). This TCR was recovered from a human donor in a cohort sampled during active COVID-19. The sequencing sample was made of peripheral blood. Here the CDR3 reads CAISPGTSTDTQYF. In nucleotides, the CDR3 is TGTGCCATCAGTCCCGGGACAAGCACAGATACGCAGTATTTT.